The 15 T cell receptor beta chains listed next were all sequenced from one sample in a study of OX40 agonist ivuxolimab in advanced cancers. Assay: immunoSEQ multiplex PCR; the TCRdb copy retains only in-frame clones and omits some. This sample has roughly 20,000 clones, with just under 85% found just once. Here the sequenced sample was CD4+ or CD8+ T cells sorted from blood, taken in a trial of the OX40 agonist ivuxolimab. The receptor source for this set is an adult with an advanced solid tumor such as melanoma, head and neck, liver or kidney cancer.

V usage is TRBV28 and J usage is TRBJ2-7, with 13 bases aligning to TRBD2. The ends lost 5 bases at V and 2 bases at J; junction bases unmatched: 6. CDR3 length: 16 amino acids. Germline V lookup: CDR1 MDHEN, CDR2 SYDVKM. The CDR3 bases are TGTGCCAGCAGTCCCGGACTAGCGGGAGTTACCTACGAGCAGTACTTC. Its protein product is CASSPGLAGVTYEQYF.

J is TRBJ2-3 and V is TRBV4-1; perhaps TRBD1 as D (6 bases). The germline V gene encodes CDR1 MGHRA and CDR2 YSYEKL. The CDR3 is 17 residues long. Trimming pared 0 bases from V and 2 bases from J, leaving 15 bases between. DNA of the CDR3: TGCGCCAGCAGCCAAGAGACATCGGGACACCTCACAGATACGCAGTATTTT. Its protein product is CASSQETSGHLTDTQYF.

V gene TRBV15 combines with J gene TRBJ1-2; D is perhaps TRBD1 (5 bases). Germline CDR1 reads LNHNV; CDR2 reads YYDKDF (reference sequence). The V end was cut by 0 bases, the J end by 6 bases, with 14 bases between. The CDR3 has 15 residues. CDR3 sequence (DNA): TGTGCCACCAGCAGAGATTCGTCGCAGGGCAATGGCTACACCTTC. As protein: CATSRDSSQGNGYTF.

CDR3 region: CASSESSGSGNEQYF. The CDR3 coding sequence is TGTGCCAGCAGTGAAAGTTCCGGGAGCGGGAACGAGCAGTACTTC. This chain uses TRBV6-1 with TRBJ2-7; 7 nucleotides align to TRBD2. There are 15 residues in the CDR3. Germline CDR1 MNHNS, CDR2 SASEGT. The trim removed 2 bases at V and 5 bases at J, leaving 9 bases unmatched.

The chain recombines TRBV9 with TRBJ2-1; D is ambiguous. The germline V gene encodes CDR1 SGDLS and CDR2 YYNGEE. This CDR3 is 14 amino acids long. V lost 2 bases and J lost 5, with 11 bases in between. The CDR3 here is CASSVWGNNNEQFF. The CDR3 DNA is TGTGCCAGCAGCGTTTGGGGTAATAACAATGAGCAGTTCTTC.

The chain recombines TRBV5-6 with TRBJ1-1; D might be TRBD1 (5 bases). The CDR3 extends over 14 amino acids. With 4 bases removed from V and 7 bases from J, the gap between germline ends came to 17 bases. CDR1 and CDR2 from the germline V gene are SGHDT and YYEEEE. The CDR3 bases are TGTGCCAGCAGCGAAGGTCGGGGCGCCGATGAAGCTTTCTTT. Translated: CASSEGRGADEAFF.

V is TRBV5-4 and J is TRBJ2-7, with a tentative D call TRBD1 (6 bases). The CDR3 length is 14 residues. V lost 0 bases to trimming and J lost 4 bases, with 11 bases between them. Germline CDR1 SGHNT, CDR2 YYREEE (reference sequence). The CDR3, as DNA: TGTGCCAGCAGCTTGGGAGGACAGACGTACGAGCAGTACTTC. Translating it yields CASSLGGQTYEQYF.

The chain links TRBV19 to TRBJ2-7; a possible D gene is TRBD2 (6 bases). CDR1 is LNHDA and CDR2 is SQIVND in the germline V gene (reference sequence). Trimming pared 3 bases from V and 7 bases from J, leaving 10 bases between. The CDR3 runs 12 residues. The DNA for the CDR3 is TGTGCCAGTAGTATCGGGGACTGGGAGCAGTACTTC. This translates into CASSIGDWEQYF.

This chain connects TRBV11-2 to TRBJ1-1; D might be TRBD1 (5 bases). The CDR3 contains 14 residues. The V and J ends lost 3 bases and 0 bases respectively, with 8 bases between them. Looked up from germline, CDR1 is SGHAT and CDR2 is FQNNGV. DNA of the CDR3: TGTGCCAGCAGCTTGGGGGGACTGAACACTGAAGCTTTCTTT. Its translation is CASSLGGLNTEAFF.

This chain links TRBV4-1 with TRBJ1-4; tentatively, D is TRBD1 (6 bases). The V and J ends lost 0 bases and 14 bases respectively, with 13 bases between them. The germline V gene encodes CDR1 MGHRA and CDR2 YSYEKL. This CDR3 spans 13 amino acids. The CDR3 region has the DNA TGCGCCAGCAGCCAAGATAGGGGGGACCAGCTGTTTTTT. As protein: CASSQDRGDQLFF.

V gene TRBV27 combines with J gene TRBJ2-3; 7 nucleotides align to TRBD2. CDR3 length equals 16 residues. V was pared by 5 bases and J by 6 bases, with 14 bases of the junction left unmatched. Germline CDR1 MNHEY, CDR2 SMNVEV (reference sequence). The CDR3 bases are TGTGCCAGCAGTCAGATTGGGGTCGGGAGGAGGGATACGCAGTATTTT. Its translation: CASSQIGVGRRDTQYF.

The chain carries TRBV4-2 and TRBJ2-5; D perhaps matches TRBD1 (5 bases). Germline-derived CDR1 and CDR2 are LGHNA and YNFKEQ. The length of the CDR3 is 15 residues. V lost 4 bases to trimming and J lost 5 bases, with 17 bases between them. The CDR3 DNA is TGTGCCAGCAGCCCCAGCAGGGATGAGTGGGAGACCCAGTACTTC. This encodes CASSPSRDEWETQYF.

The CDR3 here is CARSQGREEREAPYEQYF. The DNA of the CDR3 is TGTGCCAGAAGCCAAGGCAGGGAGGAGCGGGAGGCCCCCTACGAGCAGTACTTC. The chain carries TRBV5-3 and TRBJ2-7; 9 positions agree with TRBD2. TRBV5-3 falls under the ORF class, with uncertain function. There are 18 residues in the CDR3. Unmatched junction bases numbered 16, after V lost 4 bases and J lost 2 bases.

The gene calls are TRBV5-1 and TRBJ2-4; D is uncertain. With 0 bases removed from V and 4 bases from J, the gap between germline ends came to 14 bases. Germline values: CDR1 SGHRS, CDR2 YFSETQ. CDR3 length equals 16 residues. CDR3 loop: CASSLAYNRGKNIQYF. CDR3 nucleotide sequence: TGCGCCAGCAGCTTGGCGTACAACCGAGGAAAAAACATTCAGTACTTC.

This clone was detected only once. The V gene is TRBV7-9, the J gene TRBJ2-1; 12 bases align to TRBD2. Per the germline V gene, CDR1 is SEHNR and CDR2 is FQNEAQ (reference sequence). The CDR3 is made up of 16 amino acids. V was clipped by 5 bases and J by 7 bases; unmatched bases: 9. CDR3 bases: TGTGCCAGCAGCATCCGACTAGCGGGAGTAGATAATGAGCAGTTCTTC. This codes for CASSIRLAGVDNEQFF.